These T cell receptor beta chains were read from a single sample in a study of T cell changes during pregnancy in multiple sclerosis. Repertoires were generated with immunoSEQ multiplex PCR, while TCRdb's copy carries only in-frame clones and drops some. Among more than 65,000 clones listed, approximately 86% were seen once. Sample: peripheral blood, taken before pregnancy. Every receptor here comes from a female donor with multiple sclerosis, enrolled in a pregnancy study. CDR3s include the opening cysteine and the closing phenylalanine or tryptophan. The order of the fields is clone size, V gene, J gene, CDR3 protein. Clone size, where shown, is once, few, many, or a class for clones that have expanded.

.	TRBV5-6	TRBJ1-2	CASSLGTGGFSNYGYTF
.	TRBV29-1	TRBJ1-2	CSVVLGGAYGYTF
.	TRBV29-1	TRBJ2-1	CSAAGIPSPIVQFF
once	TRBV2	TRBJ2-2	CASSAEPVRTGELFF
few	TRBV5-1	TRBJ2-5	CASSLSGQETQYF
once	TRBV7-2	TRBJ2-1	CASSRLAGGMYNEQFF
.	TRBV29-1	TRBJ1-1	CSVEEGTGWGTEAFF
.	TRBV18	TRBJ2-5	CASSPPESGRTFGTQYF
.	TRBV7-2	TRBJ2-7	CASSSGQSYEQYF
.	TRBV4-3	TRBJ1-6	CASSQGRGVLSPLHF
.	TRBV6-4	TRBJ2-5	CASSALQGIRKETQYF
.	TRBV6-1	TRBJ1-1	CASINTGGEAFF
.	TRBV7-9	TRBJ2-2	CASSWGLESGELFF
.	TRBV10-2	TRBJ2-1	CASSAPGSIHNEQFF
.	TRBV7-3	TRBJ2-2	CASSSGTVDTGELFF
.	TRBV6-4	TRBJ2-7	CASSENRGGGEQYF
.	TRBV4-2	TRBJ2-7	CASSQDWGKAGRSGKQYF
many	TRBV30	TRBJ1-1	CAWQTGPTEAFF
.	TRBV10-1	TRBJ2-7	CASSAAGMGSYEQYF
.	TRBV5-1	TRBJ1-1	CASGERTGTAEAFF
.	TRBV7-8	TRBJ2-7	CASSSPPQGVSYEQYF
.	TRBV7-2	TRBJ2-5	CASSLFEMAGTETQYF
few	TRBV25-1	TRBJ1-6	CASSAGADNSPLHF
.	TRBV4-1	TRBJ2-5	CASSQDATISETQYF
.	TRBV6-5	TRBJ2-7	CASTPLQGSVYEQYF
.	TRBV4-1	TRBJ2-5	CASSQDSVNLETQYF
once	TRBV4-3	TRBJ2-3	CASSRSSAGDSTDTQYF